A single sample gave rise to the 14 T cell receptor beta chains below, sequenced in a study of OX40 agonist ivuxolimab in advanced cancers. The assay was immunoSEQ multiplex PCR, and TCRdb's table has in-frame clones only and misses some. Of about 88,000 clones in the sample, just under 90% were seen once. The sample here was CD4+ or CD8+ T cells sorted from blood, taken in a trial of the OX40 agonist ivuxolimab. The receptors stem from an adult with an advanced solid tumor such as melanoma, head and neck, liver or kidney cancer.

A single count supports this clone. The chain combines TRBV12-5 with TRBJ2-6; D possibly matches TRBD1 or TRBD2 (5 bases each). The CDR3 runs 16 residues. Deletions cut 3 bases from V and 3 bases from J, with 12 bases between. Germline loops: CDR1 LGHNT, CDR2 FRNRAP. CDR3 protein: CASGFIGAGGANVLTF. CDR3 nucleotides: TGTGCTAGTGGTTTTATCGGGGCGGGTGGGGCCAACGTCCTGACTTTC. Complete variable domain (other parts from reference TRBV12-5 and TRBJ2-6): DARVTQTPRHKVTEMGQEVTMRCQPILGHNTVFWYRQTMMQGLELLAYFRNRAPLDDSGMPKDRFSAEMPDATLATLKIQPSEPRDSAVYFCASGFIGAGGANVLTFGAGSRLTVL.

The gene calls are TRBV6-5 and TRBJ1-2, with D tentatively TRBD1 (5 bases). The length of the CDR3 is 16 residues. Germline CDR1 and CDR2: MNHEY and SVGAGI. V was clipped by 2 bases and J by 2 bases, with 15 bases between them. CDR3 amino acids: CASSYGGTPSNYGYTF. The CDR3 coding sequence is TGTGCCAGCAGTTACGGGGGGACCCCCAGCAACTATGGCTACACCTTC.

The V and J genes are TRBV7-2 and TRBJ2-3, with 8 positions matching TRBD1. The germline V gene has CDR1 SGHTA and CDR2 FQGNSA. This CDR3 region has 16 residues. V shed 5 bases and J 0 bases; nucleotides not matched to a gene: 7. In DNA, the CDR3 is TGTGCCAGCAGCCAACAGGGGGACCCGAGCACAGATACGCAGTATTTT. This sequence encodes CASSQQGDPSTDTQYF.

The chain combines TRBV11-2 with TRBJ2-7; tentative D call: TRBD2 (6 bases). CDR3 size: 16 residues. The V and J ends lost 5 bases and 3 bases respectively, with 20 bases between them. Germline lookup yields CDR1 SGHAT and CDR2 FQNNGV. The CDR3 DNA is TGTGCCAGCAGCCACATGGGGGGAAGTAACCTCTACGAGCAGTACTTC. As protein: CASSHMGGSNLYEQYF.

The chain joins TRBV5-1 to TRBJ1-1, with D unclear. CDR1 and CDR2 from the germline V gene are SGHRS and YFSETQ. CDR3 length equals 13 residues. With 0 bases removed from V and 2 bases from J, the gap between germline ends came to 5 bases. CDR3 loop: CASSLESNTEAFF. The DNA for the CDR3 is TGCGCCAGCAGCTTGGAAAGTAACACTGAAGCTTTCTTT.

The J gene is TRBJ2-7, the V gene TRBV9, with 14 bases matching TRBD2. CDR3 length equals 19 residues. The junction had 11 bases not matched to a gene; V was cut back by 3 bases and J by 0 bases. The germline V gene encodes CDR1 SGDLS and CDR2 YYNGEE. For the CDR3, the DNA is TGTGCCAGCAGCGCCGCCCCCGGGGGACTAGCGGGAGCCTCCTACGAGCAGTACTTC. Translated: CASSAAPGGLAGASYEQYF.

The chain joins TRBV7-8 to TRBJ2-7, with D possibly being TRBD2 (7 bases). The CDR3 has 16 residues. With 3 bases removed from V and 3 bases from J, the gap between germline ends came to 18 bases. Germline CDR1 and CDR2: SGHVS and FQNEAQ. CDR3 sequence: CASSFPTRGAIYEQYF. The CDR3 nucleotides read TGTGCCAGCAGCTTCCCTACACGGGGGGCCATCTACGAGCAGTACTTC.

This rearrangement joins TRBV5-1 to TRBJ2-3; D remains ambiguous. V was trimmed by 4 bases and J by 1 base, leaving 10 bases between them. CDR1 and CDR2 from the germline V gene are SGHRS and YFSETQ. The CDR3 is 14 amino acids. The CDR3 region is CASSAGERTDTQYF. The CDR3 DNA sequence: TGCGCCAGCAGCGCCGGAGAGCGCACAGATACGCAGTATTTT. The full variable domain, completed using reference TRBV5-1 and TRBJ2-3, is KAGVTQTPRYLIKTRGQQVTLSCSPISGHRSVSWYQQTPGQGLQFLFEYFSETQRNKGNFPGRFSGRQFSNSRSEMNVSTLELGDSALYLCASSAGERTDTQYFGPGTRLTVL.

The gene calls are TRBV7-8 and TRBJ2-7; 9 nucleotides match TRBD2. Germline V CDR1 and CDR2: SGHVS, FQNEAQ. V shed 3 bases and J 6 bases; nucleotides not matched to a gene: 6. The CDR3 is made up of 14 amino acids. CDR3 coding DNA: TGTGCCAGCAGCTTCCGGCGGGAGGGGGCCGAGCAGTACTTC. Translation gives CASSFRREGAEQYF.

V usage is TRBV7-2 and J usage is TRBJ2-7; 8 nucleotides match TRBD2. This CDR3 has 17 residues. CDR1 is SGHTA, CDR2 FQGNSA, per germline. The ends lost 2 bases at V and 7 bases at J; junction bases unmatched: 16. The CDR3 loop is CASSLRSVFSGGLEQYF. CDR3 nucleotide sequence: TGTGCCAGCAGCTTACGGTCCGTCTTCAGCGGGGGTTTGGAGCAGTACTTC.

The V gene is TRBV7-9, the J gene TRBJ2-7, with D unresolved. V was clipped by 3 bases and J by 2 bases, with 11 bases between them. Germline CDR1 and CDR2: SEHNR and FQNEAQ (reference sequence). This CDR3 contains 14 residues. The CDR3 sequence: CASSLVTPPYEQYF. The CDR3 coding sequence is TGTGCCAGCAGCTTGGTGACACCCCCCTACGAGCAGTACTTC.

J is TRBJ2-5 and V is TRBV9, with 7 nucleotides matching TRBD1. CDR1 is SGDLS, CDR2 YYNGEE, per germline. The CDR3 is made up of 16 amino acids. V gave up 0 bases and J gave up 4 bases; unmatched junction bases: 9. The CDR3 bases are TGTGCCAGCAGCGTAGAGTCAGGGGGATTGGGAGAGACCCAGTACTTC. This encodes CASSVESGGLGETQYF.

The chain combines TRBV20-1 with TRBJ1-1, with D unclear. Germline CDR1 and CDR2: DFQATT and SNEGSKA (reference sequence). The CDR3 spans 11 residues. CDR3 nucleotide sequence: TGCAGCGCTTTTGGGAACACTGAAGCTTTCTTT. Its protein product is CSAFGNTEAFF.

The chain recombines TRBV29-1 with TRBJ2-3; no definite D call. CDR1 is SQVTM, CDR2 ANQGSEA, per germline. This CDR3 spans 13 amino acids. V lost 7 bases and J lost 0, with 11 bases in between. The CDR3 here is CSARPRSTDTQYF. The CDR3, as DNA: TGCAGCGCTCGACCCCGTAGCACAGATACGCAGTATTTT.